This T cell receptor (beta chain) stems from a study of T cell repertoires in cytomegalovirus infection. Concerning this clonotype itself: The antigen is undetermined.

General observations from the study: CMV-specific TCR beta clonotypes restricted by HLA-C were the ones dominating the ex vivo response.

TCRdb redid the calling of the reads with MiXCR, one entry per CDR3 protein. The table has around 310,000 distinct CDR3 sequences, just under 30% seen once. The sequencing used cultured PBMCs, collected from culture after CMV antigen stimulation. The sequence came from a human donor in good health (CMV status not recorded). Some clones in this sample may be carry-over from other donors' samples.

Here the CDR3 DNA reads TGCGCCAGCAGCTTGGAAGGACCCCCGAACACTGAAGCTTTCTTT. This encodes CASSLEGPPNTEAFF. This chain uses TRBV5-1 with TRBJ1-1; D gene uncertain. In germline, CDR1 is SGHRS, CDR2 YFSETQ. The CDR3 runs to 15 residues. The V end was cut by 0 bases, the J end by 1 base, with 10 bases between.